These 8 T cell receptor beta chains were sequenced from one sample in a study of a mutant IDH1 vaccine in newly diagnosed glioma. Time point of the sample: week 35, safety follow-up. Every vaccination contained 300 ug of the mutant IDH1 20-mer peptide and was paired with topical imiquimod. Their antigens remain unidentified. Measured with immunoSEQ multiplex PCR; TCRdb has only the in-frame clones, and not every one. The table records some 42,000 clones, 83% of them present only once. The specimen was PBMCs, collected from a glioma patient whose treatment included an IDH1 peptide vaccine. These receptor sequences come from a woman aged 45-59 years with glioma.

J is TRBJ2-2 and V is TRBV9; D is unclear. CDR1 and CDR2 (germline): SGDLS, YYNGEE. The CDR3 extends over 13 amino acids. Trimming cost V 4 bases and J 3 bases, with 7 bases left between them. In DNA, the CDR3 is TGTGCCAGCAGCCAGAGTCACACCGGGGAGCTGTTTTTT. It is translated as CASSQSHTGELFF.

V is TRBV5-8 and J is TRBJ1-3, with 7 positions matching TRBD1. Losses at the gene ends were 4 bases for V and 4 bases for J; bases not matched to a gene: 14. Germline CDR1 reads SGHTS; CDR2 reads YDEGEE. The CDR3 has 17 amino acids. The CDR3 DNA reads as TGTGCCAGCAGCATCTCCGGGACAGTCCTGGGAGGAAACACCATATATTTT. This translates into CASSISGTVLGGNTIYF.

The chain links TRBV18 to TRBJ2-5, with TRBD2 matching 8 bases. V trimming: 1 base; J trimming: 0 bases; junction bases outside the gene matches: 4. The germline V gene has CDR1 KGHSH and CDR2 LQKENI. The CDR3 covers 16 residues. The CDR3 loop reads CASSPLLAEYQETQYF. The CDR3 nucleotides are TGTGCCAGCTCACCACTACTAGCGGAGTACCAAGAGACCCAGTACTTC.

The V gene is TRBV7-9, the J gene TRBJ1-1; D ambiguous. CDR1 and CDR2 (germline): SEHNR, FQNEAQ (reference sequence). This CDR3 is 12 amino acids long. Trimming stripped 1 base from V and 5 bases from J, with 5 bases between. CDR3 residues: CASSLGVTEAFF. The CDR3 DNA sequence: TGTGCCAGCAGCTTAGGGGTGACTGAAGCTTTCTTT.

For the CDR3, the DNA is TGCGCCAGCAGCTTGGCAGGGAGTGGGGAGACCCAGTACTTC. It is translated as CASSLAGSGETQYF. This chain links TRBV5-1 with TRBJ2-5; TRBD1 or TRBD2 may be the D gene (5 bases each). The CDR3 has 14 residues. Germline-derived CDR1 and CDR2 are SGHRS and YFSETQ. V was cut by 0 bases and J by 5 bases, with 11 bases left in between.

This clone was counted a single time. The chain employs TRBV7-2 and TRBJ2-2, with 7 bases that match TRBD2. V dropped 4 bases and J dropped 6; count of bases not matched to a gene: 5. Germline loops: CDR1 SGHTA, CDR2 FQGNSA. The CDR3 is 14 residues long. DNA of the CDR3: TGTGCCAGCAGCTCCTACCGGGAGGCCGGGGAGCTGTTTTTT. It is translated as CASSSYREAGELFF.

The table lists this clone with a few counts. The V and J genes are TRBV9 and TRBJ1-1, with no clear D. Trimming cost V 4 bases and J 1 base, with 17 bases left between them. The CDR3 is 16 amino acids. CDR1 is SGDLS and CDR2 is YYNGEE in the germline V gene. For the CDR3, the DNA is TGTGCCAGCAGCCCAAGAGATGATTTAAGGAACACTGAAGCTTTCTTT. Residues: CASSPRDDLRNTEAFF.

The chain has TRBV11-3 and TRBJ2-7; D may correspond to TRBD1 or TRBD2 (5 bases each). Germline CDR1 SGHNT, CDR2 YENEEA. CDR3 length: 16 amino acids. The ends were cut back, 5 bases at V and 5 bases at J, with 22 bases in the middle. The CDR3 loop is CASSPGRGHGRNEQYF. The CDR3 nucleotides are TGTGCCAGCAGCCCCGGCCGGGGCCACGGCCGTAACGAGCAGTACTTC.